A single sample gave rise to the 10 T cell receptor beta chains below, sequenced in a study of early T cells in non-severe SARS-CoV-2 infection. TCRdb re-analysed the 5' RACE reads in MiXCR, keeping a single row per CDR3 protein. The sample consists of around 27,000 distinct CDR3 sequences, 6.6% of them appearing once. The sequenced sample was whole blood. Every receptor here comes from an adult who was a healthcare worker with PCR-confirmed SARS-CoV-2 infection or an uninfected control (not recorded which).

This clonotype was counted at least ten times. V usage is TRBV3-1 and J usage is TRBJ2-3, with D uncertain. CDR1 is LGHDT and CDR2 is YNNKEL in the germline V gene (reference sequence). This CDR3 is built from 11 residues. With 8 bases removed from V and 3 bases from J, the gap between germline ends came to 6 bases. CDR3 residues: CASSLTDTQYF. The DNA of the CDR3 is TGTGCCAGCTCCCTGACAGATACGCAGTATTTT.

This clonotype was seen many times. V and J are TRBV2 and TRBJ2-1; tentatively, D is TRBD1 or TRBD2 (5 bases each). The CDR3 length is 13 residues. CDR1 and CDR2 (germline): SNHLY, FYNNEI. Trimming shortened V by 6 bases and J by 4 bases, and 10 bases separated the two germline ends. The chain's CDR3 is CASRGDGYNEQFF. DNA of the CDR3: TGTGCCAGCAGAGGGGACGGTTACAATGAGCAGTTCTTC.

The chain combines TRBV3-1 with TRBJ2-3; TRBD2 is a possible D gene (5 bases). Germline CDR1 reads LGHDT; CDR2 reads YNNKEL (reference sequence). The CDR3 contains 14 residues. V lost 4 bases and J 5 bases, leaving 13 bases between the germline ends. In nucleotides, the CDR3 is TGTGCCAGCAGCCGACCCTCCGAGGGAGATACGCAGTATTTT. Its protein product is CASSRPSEGDTQYF.

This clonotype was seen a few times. CDR3 in DNA: TGTGCCAGCAGCTTAGTTCTGTTCCAAGAGACCCAGTACTTC. Translation: CASSLVLFQETQYF. The chain uses TRBV7-8 and TRBJ2-5; D gene unclear. The CDR3 spans 14 residues. The V gene's germline CDR1 is SGHVS and CDR2 FQNEAQ. Trimming removed 1 base from V and 1 base from J, with 7 bases in between.

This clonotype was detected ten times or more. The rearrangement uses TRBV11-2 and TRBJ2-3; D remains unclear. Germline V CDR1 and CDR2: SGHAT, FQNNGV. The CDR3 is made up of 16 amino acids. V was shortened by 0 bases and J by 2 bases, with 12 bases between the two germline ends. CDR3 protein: CASSLEIPSATDTQYF. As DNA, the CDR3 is TGTGCCAGCAGCTTAGAAATCCCTTCTGCCACAGATACGCAGTATTTT.

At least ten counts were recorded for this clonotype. This chain's CDR3 is CASSTFPGGEGYEQYF. The CDR3 DNA follows: TGCGCCAGCAGCACCTTCCCGGGAGGGGAAGGTTACGAGCAGTACTTC. This chain links TRBV5-1 with TRBJ2-7, with 8 positions matching TRBD2. Germline V gives CDR1 SGHRS, CDR2 YFSETQ. V shed 4 bases, J shed 4 bases, and the junction held 13 bases outside the gene matches. The CDR3 has 16 residues.

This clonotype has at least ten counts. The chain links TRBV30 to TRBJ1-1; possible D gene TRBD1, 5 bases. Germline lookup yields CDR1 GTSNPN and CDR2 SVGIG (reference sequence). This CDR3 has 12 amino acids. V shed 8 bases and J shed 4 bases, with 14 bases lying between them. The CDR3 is CAGQGRGTEAFF. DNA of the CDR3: TGTGCCGGCCAGGGCAGAGGCACTGAAGCTTTCTTT.

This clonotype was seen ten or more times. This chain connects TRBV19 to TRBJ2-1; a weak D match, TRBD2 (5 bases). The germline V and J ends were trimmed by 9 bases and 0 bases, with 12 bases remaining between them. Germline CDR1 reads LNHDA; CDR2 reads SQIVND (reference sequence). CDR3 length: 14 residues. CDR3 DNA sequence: TGTGCCAGCCGCCGGGATCCCTCCTACAATGAGCAGTTCTTC. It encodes CASRRDPSYNEQFF.

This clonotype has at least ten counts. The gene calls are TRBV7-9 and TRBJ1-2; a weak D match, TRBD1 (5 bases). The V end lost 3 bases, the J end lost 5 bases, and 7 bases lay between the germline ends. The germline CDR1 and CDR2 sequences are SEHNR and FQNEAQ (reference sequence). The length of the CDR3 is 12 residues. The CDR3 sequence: CASSLGEYGYTF. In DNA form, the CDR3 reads TGTGCCAGCAGCTTGGGGGAGTATGGCTACACCTTC.

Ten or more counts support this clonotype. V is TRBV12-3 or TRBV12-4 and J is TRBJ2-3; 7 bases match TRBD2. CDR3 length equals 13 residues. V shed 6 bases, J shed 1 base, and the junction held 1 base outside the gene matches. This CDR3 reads CASRTSGTDTQYF. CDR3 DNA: TGTGCCAGCAGAACTAGCGGCACAGATACGCAGTATTTT.